Listed below are T cell receptor beta chains from one sample, sequenced in a study of blood T cell repertoires in COVID-19. Assay: immunoSEQ multiplex PCR; the TCRdb copy retains only in-frame clones and omits some. The sample comprises approximately 72,000 clones, about 85% of which are singletons, and 35% rests with the top ten. Sequenced: peripheral blood. All receptors come from a woman aged 80 or over with active or convalescent COVID-19. Each CDR3 is given with its conserved first and last residue. A D gene is named only where the DNA matches it firmly. Only part of the rows carry a size: once, few, many, or a class if the clone is expanded.

j_call cdr3_length d_call v_call clone_size cdr3_aa cdr3_nt
TRBJ2-3 16 TRBD2 TRBV18 . CASSPGLAGDTDTQYF TGTGCCAGCTCACCAGGTTTAGCGGGGGACACAGATACGCAGTATTTT
TRBJ1-1 14 TRBD1 TRBV7-2 . CASSFPGQGKEAFF TGTGCCAGCAGCTTCCCGGGACAGGGGAAAGAAGCTTTCTTT
TRBJ2-4 14 . TRBV7-8 . CASSRRDTKNIQYF TGTGCCAGCAGCCGCCGGGACACGAAAAACATTCAGTACTTC
TRBJ2-1 14 . TRBV6-2/TRBV6-3 . CASSYPAGKNEQFF TGTGCCAGCAGTTACCCTGCCGGGAAGAATGAGCAGTTCTTC
TRBJ1-3 15 . TRBV29-1 . CSALTGRPLGNTIYF TGCAGCGCACTAACAGGCCGCCCCCTTGGAAACACCATATATTTT
TRBJ1-1 14 . TRBV19 . CASSIVTGETEAFF TGTGCCAGTAGTATTGTTACCGGAGAGACTGAAGCTTTCTTT
TRBJ2-5 18 TRBD2 TRBV11-3 . CASSLGLAGGHVQETQYF TGTGCCAGCAGCTTAGGCCTAGCGGGGGGCCACGTTCAAGAGACCCAGTACTTC
TRBJ2-7 16 TRBD2 TRBV4-3 . CASSQGRTGTNYEQYF TGCGCCAGCAGCCAAGGGAGGACCGGGACTAACTACGAGCAGTACTTC
TRBJ2-7 16 TRBD2 TRBV27 . CASSFRTSGASYEQYF TGTGCCAGCAGTTTTAGGACTAGCGGGGCCTCCTACGAGCAGTACTTC
TRBJ2-3 17 . TRBV28 few CASSSLGAGARTDTQYF TGTGCCAGCAGCAGCTTGGGTGCGGGGGCCCGCACAGATACGCAGTATTTT
TRBJ1-2 12 . TRBV6-5 . CASSTPGYGYTF TGTGCCAGCAGTACCCCGGGGTATGGCTACACCTTC
TRBJ1-2 13 . TRBV4-3 . CASSQVAVGGYTF TGCGCCAGCAGCCAAGTGGCAGTGGGCGGCTACACCTTC
TRBJ1-3 16 TRBD1 TRBV28 . CASTGLHRGSGNTIYF TGTGCCAGCACGGGTCTCCACAGGGGCTCTGGAAACACCATATATTTT
TRBJ1-4 14 TRBD1 TRBV18 . CASSPGQRNEKLFF TGTGCCAGCTCACCGGGACAGAGAAATGAAAAACTGTTTTTT
TRBJ2-7 14 . TRBV9 . CASSVGRGSYEQYF TGTGCCAGCAGCGTAGGGAGGGGCTCCTACGAGCAGTACTTC
TRBJ2-7 15 TRBD1 TRBV6-5 . CASRRPGQGAYEQYF TGTGCCAGCAGGCGTCCGGGACAGGGGGCTTACGAGCAGTACTTC
TRBJ1-2 13 . TRBV12-3/TRBV12-4 . CASSLGLKYGYTF TGTGCCAGCAGCCTCGGACTGAAATATGGCTACACCTTC
TRBJ2-2 15 TRBD1 TRBV24-1 . CATSRGIGDTGELFF TGTGCCACCAGCAGGGGGATTGGGGACACCGGGGAGCTGTTTTTT
TRBJ1-5 13 TRBD1 TRBV28 . CASSPGGNQPQHF TGTGCCAGCAGTCCAGGGGGAAATCAGCCCCAGCATTTT
TRBJ1-6 14 . TRBV6-4 . CASSRDTHNSPLHF TGTGCCAGCAGCCGGGACACCCATAATTCACCCCTCCACTTT
TRBJ1-5 14 TRBD1 TRBV10-3 . CAISEGQGYQPQHF TGTGCCATCAGTGAGGGACAGGGGTATCAGCCCCAGCATTTT
TRBJ1-2 17 . TRBV3-1/TRBV3-2 once CASSSQGPVKRNYGYTF TGTGCCAGCAGCAGTCAGGGGCCGGTGAAAAGGAACTATGGCTACACCTTC
TRBJ1-5 13 . TRBV6-5 . CASSDGTTQPQHF TGTGCCAGCAGCGACGGGACAACACAGCCCCAGCATTTT
TRBJ1-3 16 . TRBV28 . CASSVSGSSSGNTIYF TGTGCCAGCAGTGTTTCTGGGTCTAGCTCTGGAAACACCATATATTTT
TRBJ1-2 15 TRBD1 TRBV19 . CASRSTLEGAYGYTF TGTGCCAGTAGATCCACCCTGGAGGGGGCCTATGGCTACACCTTC
TRBJ2-7 14 . TRBV6-5 . CASRRGLLSYEQYF TGTGCCAGCAGGCGGGGACTGCTCTCCTACGAGCAGTACTTC
TRBJ2-2 10 . TRBV7-9 few CASSLLSLFF TGTGCCAGCAGCTTATTATCGCTGTTTTTT
TRBJ1-2 15 . TRBV11-2 . CASSLATGSYYGYTF TGTGCCAGCAGCTTAGCGACGGGGTCCTACTATGGCTACACCTTC
TRBJ1-2 17 TRBD1 TRBV6-2/TRBV6-3 . CASSRPSLTGGGYGYTF TGTGCCAGCAGCCGGCCAAGCTTGACAGGGGGAGGCTATGGCTACACCTTC
TRBJ2-2 15 . TRBV2 . CASSPLAVGTGELFF TGTGCCAGCAGTCCGTTAGCGGTGGGGACCGGGGAGCTGTTTTTT
TRBJ1-2 15 . TRBV6-1 . CASSESFGTRYGYTF TGTGCCAGCAGTGAAAGTTTCGGGACAAGGTATGGCTACACCTTC
TRBJ1-1 13 . TRBV12-3/TRBV12-4 . CASRYTGTHEAFF TGTGCCAGCAGATATACCGGGACACATGAAGCTTTCTTT
TRBJ2-3 13 TRBD2 TRBV12-3/TRBV12-4 . CASSLAGTDTQYF TGTGCCAGCAGCCTAGCGGGCACAGATACGCAGTATTTT
TRBJ2-2 18 TRBD2 TRBV6-2/TRBV6-3 . CASSYTPWTSSNTGELFF TGTGCCAGCAGTTACACCCCCTGGACTAGCTCCAACACCGGGGAGCTGTTTTTT
TRBJ2-7 15 . TRBV18 . CASSQYGHSSYEQYF TGTGCCAGCTCGCAATACGGACATAGCTCCTACGAGCAGTACTTC
TRBJ2-7 16 TRBD1 TRBV9 once CASSVGGDRRSYEQYF TGTGCCAGCAGCGTAGGTGGGGACAGGCGGTCCTACGAGCAGTACTTC
TRBJ1-5 15 TRBD1 TRBV2 . CASGPGTVSNQPQHF TGTGCCAGCGGTCCCGGGACAGTCAGCAATCAGCCCCAGCATTTT
TRBJ1-2 14 . TRBV18 . CASSPEVTNYGYTF TGTGCCAGCTCACCGGAGGTTACTAACTATGGCTACACCTTC
TRBJ1-1 13 . TRBV12-3/TRBV12-4 . CASSPRENTEAFF TGTGCCAGCAGCCCCCGGGAGAACACTGAAGCTTTCTTT
TRBJ2-5 14 . TRBV7-9 . CASLFQRVQGPQYF TGTGCCAGCCTCTTTCAGCGAGTCCAGGGGCCCCAGTACTTC
TRBJ2-1 14 TRBD2 TRBV6-2/TRBV6-3 once CASSYETSLNEQFF TGTGCCAGCAGTTACGAGACTAGCCTCAATGAGCAGTTCTTC
TRBJ2-7 15 TRBD1 TRBV18 . CASSHKGQGVYEQYF TGTGCCAGCTCGCATAAGGGACAGGGGGTCTACGAGCAGTACTTC
TRBJ2-1 15 . TRBV27 . CASSLVRVTYNEQFF TGTGCCAGCAGTTTAGTCAGGGTGACCTACAATGAGCAGTTCTTC
TRBJ2-3 16 TRBD2 TRBV18 . CASSPTSSGGTDTQYF TGTGCCAGCTCACCAACCTCTAGCGGGGGCACAGATACGCAGTATTTT
TRBJ2-1 14 TRBD2 TRBV7-9 . CASNSGGSGGEQFF TGTGCCAGCAATAGCGGGGGGTCTGGCGGTGAGCAGTTCTTC
TRBJ1-2 13 . TRBV7-8 . CASSLGERGGYTF TGTGCCAGCAGCTTAGGTGAAAGGGGAGGCTACACCTTC
TRBJ1-6 14 . TRBV30 once CAWSGTAYNSPLHF TGTGCCTGGAGTGGGACAGCATATAATTCACCCCTCCACTTT
TRBJ1-2 15 . TRBV12-5 . CASGPEGARAGGYTF TGTGCTAGTGGTCCCGAGGGCGCGAGGGCGGGTGGCTACACCTTC
TRBJ1-2 12 . TRBV30 once CAWSTSVYGYTF TGTGCCTGGAGTACTTCGGTCTATGGCTACACCTTC
TRBJ1-5 14 . TRBV7-9 many CASSFAGDHQPQHF TGTGCCAGCAGCTTTGCAGGGGATCATCAGCCCCAGCATTTT
TRBJ1-4 15 TRBD1 TRBV28 . CASSFVSGQNEKLFF TGTGCCAGCAGTTTCGTTTCGGGACAGAATGAAAAACTGTTTTTT